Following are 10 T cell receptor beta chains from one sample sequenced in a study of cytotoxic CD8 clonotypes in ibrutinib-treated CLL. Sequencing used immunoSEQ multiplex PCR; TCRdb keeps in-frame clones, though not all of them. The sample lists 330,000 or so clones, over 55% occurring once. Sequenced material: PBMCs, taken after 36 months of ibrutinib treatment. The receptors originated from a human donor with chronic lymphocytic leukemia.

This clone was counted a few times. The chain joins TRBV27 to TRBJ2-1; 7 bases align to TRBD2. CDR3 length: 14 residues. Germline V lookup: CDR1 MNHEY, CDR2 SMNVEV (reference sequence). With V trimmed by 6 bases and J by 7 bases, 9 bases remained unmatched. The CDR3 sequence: CASSIQTRGNEQFF. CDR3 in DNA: TGTGCCAGCAGCATACAGACGCGGGGGAATGAGCAGTTCTTC.

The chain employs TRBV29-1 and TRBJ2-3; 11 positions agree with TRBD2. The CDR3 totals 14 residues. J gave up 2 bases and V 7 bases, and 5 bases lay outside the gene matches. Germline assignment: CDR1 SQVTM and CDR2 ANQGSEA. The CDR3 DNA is TGCAGCGCCTGGACTAGCGGGTACACAGATACGCAGTATTTT. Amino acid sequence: CSAWTSGYTDTQYF.

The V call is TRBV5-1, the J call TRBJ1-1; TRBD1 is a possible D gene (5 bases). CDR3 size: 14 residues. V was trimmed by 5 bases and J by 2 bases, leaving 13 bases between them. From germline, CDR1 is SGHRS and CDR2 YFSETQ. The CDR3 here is CASRRGLTNTEAFF. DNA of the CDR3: TGCGCCAGCAGACGGGGACTGACCAACACTGAAGCTTTCTTT.

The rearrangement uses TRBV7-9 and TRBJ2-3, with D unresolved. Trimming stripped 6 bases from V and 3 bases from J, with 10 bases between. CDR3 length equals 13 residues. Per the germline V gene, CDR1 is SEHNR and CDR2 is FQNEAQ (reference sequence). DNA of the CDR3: TGTGCCAGCAGGCCTGAGGAGACAGATACGCAGTATTTT. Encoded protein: CASRPEETDTQYF.

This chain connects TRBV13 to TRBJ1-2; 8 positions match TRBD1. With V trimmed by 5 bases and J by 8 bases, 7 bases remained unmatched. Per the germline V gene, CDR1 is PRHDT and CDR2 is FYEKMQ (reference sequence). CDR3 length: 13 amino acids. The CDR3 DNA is TGTGCCAGCAGCCGTGACAGGGGAGGCGGCTACACCTTC. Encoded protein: CASSRDRGGGYTF.

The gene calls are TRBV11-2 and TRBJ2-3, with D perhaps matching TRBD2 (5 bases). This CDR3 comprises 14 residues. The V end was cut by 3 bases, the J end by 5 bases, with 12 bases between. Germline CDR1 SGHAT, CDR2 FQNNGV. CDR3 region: CASSFRGFQDTQYF. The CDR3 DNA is TGTGCCAGCAGCTTTCGGGGATTCCAAGATACGCAGTATTTT.

The CDR3 coding sequence is TGCGCCAGCAGCTTGTACGGAAATGAAGCTTTCTTT. Protein product: CASSLYGNEAFF. The chain recombines TRBV5-1 with TRBJ1-1; D gene unclear. Germline V gives CDR1 SGHRS, CDR2 YFSETQ. The CDR3 has 12 residues. Deletions cut 1 base from V and 7 bases from J, with 8 bases between.

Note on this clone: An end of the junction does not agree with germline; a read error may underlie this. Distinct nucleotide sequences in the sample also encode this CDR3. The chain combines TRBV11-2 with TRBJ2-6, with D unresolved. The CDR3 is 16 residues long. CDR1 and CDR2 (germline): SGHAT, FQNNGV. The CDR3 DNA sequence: TGTGCCAGTAGCTTAAGAGACAACTCTGGGGCCAACGTCCTGACTTTC. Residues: CASSLRDNSGANVLTF.

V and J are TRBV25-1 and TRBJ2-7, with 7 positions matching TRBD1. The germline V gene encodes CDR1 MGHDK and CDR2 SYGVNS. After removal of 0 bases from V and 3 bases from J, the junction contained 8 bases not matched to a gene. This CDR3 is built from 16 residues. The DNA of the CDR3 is TGTGCCAGCAGTGAATACCGGGACAGTGAAAGCTACGAGCAGTACTTC. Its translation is CASSEYRDSESYEQYF.

Written as DNA, the CDR3 is TGTGCCAGCAGCTTAGGGTTGAACACTGAAGCTTTCTTT. Its protein is CASSLGLNTEAFF. This rearrangement joins TRBV11-3 to TRBJ1-1; no reliable D call. CDR1 is SGHNT, CDR2 YENEEA, per germline. V shed 1 base and J shed 0 bases, with 3 bases lying between them. This CDR3 is built from 13 residues.